Listed below are T cell receptor beta chains from one sample, sequenced in a study of CD8+CD57+ T cells in acquired aplastic anemia. MiXCR was run by TCRdb on the reads, yielding one entry per CDR3 protein. The profile shows 150,000 to 200,000 distinct CDR3 sequences, 48% of them singletons. The specimen was sorted CD4+, CD8+, or CD8+CD57+ T cells (not recorded which) from PBMCs. These receptors were obtained from a human donor with aplastic anemia. Each CDR3 is given with its conserved first and last residue. The D gene is left open where the match is weak. Only some rows state a clone size, as once, few, many or a class for expanded clones.

abundance | j_gene | d_gene | v_gene | CDR3nt | CDR3aa
- | TRBJ1-5 | - | TRBV29-1 | TGCAGCGTTGAATTTTGGGAAGAGACCCAGCATTTT | CSVEFWEETQHF
- | TRBJ1-1 | - | TRBV19 | TGTGCCAGTAGTATAGTAGGGGATTACACTGAAGCTTTCTTT | CASSIVGDYTEAFF
- | TRBJ2-7 | - | TRBV7-3 | TGTGCCAGCAGCCCCGAAACAGGCGTGTTGGAGCAGTACTTC | CASSPETGVLEQYF
many | TRBJ1-2 | - | TRBV2 | TGTGCCAGCAGTGATCGGGGCAGGGTAGCTGGCTACACCTTC | CASSDRGRVAGYTF
- | TRBJ1-4 | TRBD1 | TRBV19 | TGTGCCAGTGCGGACAGGGGGCGTGAAAAACTGTTTTTT | CASADRGREKLFF
- | TRBJ1-5 | - | TRBV6-2/TRBV6-3 | TGTGCCAGCAGTTACACCGAGTTACAGGGATTCGGCAATCAGCCCCAGCATTTT | CASSYTELQGFGNQPQHF
- | TRBJ2-3 | - | TRBV7-3 | TGTGCCAGCAGCTTGACCCCCACAGATGCGCAGTATTTT | CASSLTPTDAQYF
- | TRBJ2-2 | - | TRBV12-3/TRBV12-4 | TGTGCCAGCACCCTACTCTCCGGGGAGCTGTTTTTT | CASTLLSGELFF
once | TRBJ1-1 | - | TRBV7-2 | TGTGCCAGCAAGAAACAGGGTTGCACTGAAGCTTTCTTT | CASKKQGCTEAFF
few | TRBJ2-1 | TRBD2 | TRBV6-1 | TGTGCCAGCTCCCGTGGAAGCGGGGGGGCCTTCGATGAGCAGTTCTTC | CASSRGSGGAFDEQFF
many | TRBJ1-5 | - | TRBV19 | TGTGCCAGTAGGTGGTCGAATCAGCCCCAGCATTTT | CASRWSNQPQHF
many | TRBJ1-5 | TRBD1 | TRBV20-1 | TGCAGTGCTTATCAGGGGGCGGGTCAGCCCCAGCATTTT | CSAYQGAGQPQHF
many | TRBJ1-4 | - | TRBV15 | TGTGCCACCAGCAGAGTCCCGGGGGAAAAACTGTTTTTT | CATSRVPGEKLFF
- | TRBJ1-2 | - | TRBV10-2 | TGCGCCAGCAGTGAGTCGGGGGGGCGCCCAGCTAACTATGGCTACACCTTC | CASSESGGRPANYGYTF
many | TRBJ2-7 | - | TRBV5-6 | TGTGCCAGCAGCTATGCCTACGAGCAGTACTTC | CASSYAYEQYF
- | TRBJ2-5 | TRBD1 | TRBV19 | TGTGCCAGTAGTTGGACAGGGGGCCGGGAAGAGACCCAGTACTTC | CASSWTGGREETQYF
once | TRBJ1-1 | TRBD1 | TRBV14 | TGTGCCAGCAGCCAATATTCAGGGGGCGTAGGCACTGAAGCTTTCTTT | CASSQYSGGVGTEAFF
- | TRBJ2-7 | - | TRBV20-1 | TGCAGTGCTAGCCCGTCCAGTAATGCGTACGAGCAGTACTTC | CSASPSSNAYEQYF
- | TRBJ1-6 | - | TRBV20-1 | TGCAGTGCGCGGCAGGGGAATTCACCCCTCCACTTT | CSARQGNSPLHF
- | TRBJ1-1 | - | TRBV24-1 | TGTGCCACCAGTGAGGGGCAGGGCGCCACTGAAGCTTTCTTT | CATSEGQGATEAFF
- | TRBJ2-1 | - | TRBV25-1 | TGTGCCAGCAGTGCTCTTCTGGGAGTGGGCGGGGGCCGAACCCAGCAGTTCTTC | CASSALLGVGGGRTQQFF
- | TRBJ1-5 | TRBD1 | TRBV9 | TGTGCCAGCAGCGGACGACGACAGGGCAGGGTCCGTAGCAATCAGCCCCAGCATTTT | CASSGRRQGRVRSNQPQHF
many | TRBJ2-3 | TRBD2 | TRBV12-5 | TGTGCTAGTGCTATGGGGCTAGCGGGAGATACGCAGTATTTT | CASAMGLAGDTQYF
- | TRBJ1-3 | TRBD1 | TRBV7-3 | TGTGCCAGCAGCTTAGCGTCTCAGGGGGCGCGCCCAGACACCATATATTTT | CASSLASQGARPDTIYF
- | TRBJ2-1 | TRBD2 | TRBV12-3/TRBV12-4 | TGTGCCAGCAGTTTAAGTCCGGGACTAGCGACGGACTCCTACAATGAGCAGTTCTTC | CASSLSPGLATDSYNEQFF
once | TRBJ2-3 | - | TRBV7-3 | TGTGCCAGCAGTAATCAGGAAGATACGCAGTATTTT | CASSNQEDTQYF
- | TRBJ2-7 | - | TRBV4-1 | TGCGCCAGCAGCTCTCCTCCAGGTTACGAGCAGTACTTC | CASSSPPGYEQYF
many | TRBJ2-7 | - | TRBV13 | TGTGCCAGCAGTTTCACCCGCACCTACGAGCAGTACTTC | CASSFTRTYEQYF
- | TRBJ2-5 | - | TRBV7-2 | TGTGCCAGCAGTCGGCGGAAGACCCAGTACTTC | CASSRRKTQYF
few | TRBJ1-5 | TRBD1 | TRBV4-2 | TGTGCCAGCAGCCGAACCGGGACAGGCACTTTAAATCAGCCCCAGCATTTT | CASSRTGTGTLNQPQHF
- | TRBJ2-1 | - | TRBV9 | TGTGCCAGCAGCGTAGAGGCGGGGACAAGGTACAATGAGCAGTTCTTC | CASSVEAGTRYNEQFF
many | TRBJ2-7 | TRBD1 | TRBV7-8 | TGTGCCAGCAGCGCCCAACTACCGGGACAGGGGACCTACGAGCAGTACTTC | CASSAQLPGQGTYEQYF
- | TRBJ2-3 | TRBD2 | TRBV10-3 | TGTGCCAGCAGGCTAGCGGGGGGCTTAAGCACAGATACGCAGTATTTT | CASRLAGGLSTDTQYF
once | TRBJ1-2 | TRBD1 | TRBV15 | TGTGCCACCAGCTCATTGACGACAGGGGGCAATGGCTACACCTTC | CATSSLTTGGNGYTF
few | TRBJ1-1 | - | TRBV2 | TGTGCCACCCCTCGGGGCAGTGGAGCTTTCTTT | CATPRGSGAFF
- | TRBJ1-4 | - | TRBV19 | TGTGCCAGTAGTATAAGAGAACGGCCTAGAAAACTGTTTTTT | CASSIRERPRKLFF
- | TRBJ2-3 | TRBD2 | TRBV2 | TGTGCCAGCCGATTCGGGAGGGGTAGCGCAGATACGCAGTATTTT | CASRFGRGSADTQYF